This record concerns one TCR beta chain sequence. The trim removed 4 bases at V and 5 bases at J, leaving 4 bases unmatched. Per germline, CDR1 SQVTM and CDR2 ANQGSEA. The CDR3 is made up of 12 amino acids. Clones were read by immunoSEQ multiplex PCR, and TCRdb kept only the in-frame ones, dropping some. The sample has some 45,000 clones, about 90% seen once. The data are from a study of T cell changes during pregnancy in multiple sclerosis. This chain uses TRBV29-1 with TRBJ2-5; the match to TRBD2 covers 7 bases. This specimen consisted of CD4+ T cells from peripheral blood mononuclear cells, obtained after pregnancy. The receptor was derived from a female donor in good health, enrolled as a control in a pregnancy study. As DNA, the CDR3 is TGCAGCGTTGGTGACGGGAGGGAGACCCAGTACTTC. Residues: CSVGDGRETQYF.